These 21 T cell receptor beta chains originate from one sample sequenced in a study of T-cell reconstitution after alpha-beta-depleted transplantation in children. Unique molecular identifiers were incorporated when the TCRbeta library was constructed. TCRdb reanalysed the PCR reads using MiXCR and keeps one entry per CDR3 protein. In the table there are about 150,000 distinct CDR3 sequences, roughly 10% of which are singletons. The specimen was PBMCs, collected before TCRalphabeta/CD19-depleted stem cell transplant. These receptor sequences come from a boy aged 2 to 10 with acute myeloid leukemia, due to receive a stem cell transplant.

This clonotype was seen many times. DNA of the CDR3: TGTGCCAGCAGTTTAGCTAAGGTCCGTGACACTGAAGCTTTCTTT. Translated: CASSLAKVRDTEAFF. This chain uses TRBV12-3 or TRBV12-4 with TRBJ1-1; the D is unclear. V lost 0 bases and J 3 bases, leaving 11 bases between the germline ends. There are 15 residues in the CDR3.

This clonotype was detected ten times or more. V and J are TRBV11-2 and TRBJ2-5, with 8 bases aligning to TRBD2. From germline, CDR1 is SGHAT and CDR2 FQNNGV. This CDR3 contains 15 residues. V dropped 7 bases and J dropped 1; count of bases not matched to a gene: 8. In DNA form, the CDR3 reads TGTGCCAGCATGACGCGGGAGGCGCCCCAAGAGACCCAGTACTTC. This translates into CASMTREAPQETQYF.

This clonotype came up many times. The J gene is TRBJ1-1, the V gene TRBV9; D is undetermined. The CDR3 totals 13 residues. Germline V gives CDR1 SGDLS, CDR2 YYNGEE. The ends were cut back, 0 bases at V and 1 base at J, with 4 bases in the middle. CDR3 DNA: TGTGCCAGCAGCGTAGCCCCGAACACTGAAGCTTTCTTT. It translates to CASSVAPNTEAFF.

This clonotype was seen at least ten times. The genes are TRBV24-1 and TRBJ1-2; the match to TRBD1 covers 8 bases. Looked up from germline, CDR1 is KGHDR and CDR2 is SFDVKD. The CDR3 consists of 15 residues. V dropped 3 bases and J dropped 8; count of bases not matched to a gene: 10. CDR3 in DNA: TGTGCCACCAGTGATCCCTCAGGGGGCGAAAAGGGCTACACCTTC. It encodes CATSDPSGGEKGYTF.

This clonotype came up many times. The genes are TRBV29-1 and TRBJ1-2; TRBD1 agrees at 7 bases. J lost 4 bases, V lost 4 bases, and 3 bases had no gene match. The germline V gene encodes CDR1 SQVTM and CDR2 ANQGSEA. The CDR3 runs to 12 residues. The CDR3 DNA reads as TGCAGCGTTGGCCGGGACAGCTATGGCTACACCTTC. Amino acids: CSVGRDSYGYTF. The entire variable domain, with the rest obtained from reference TRBV29-1 and TRBJ1-2, is as follows: SAVISQKPSRDICQRGTSLTIQCQVDSQVTMMFWYRQQPGQSLTLIATANQGSEATYESGFVIDKFPISRPNLTFSTLTVSNMSPEDSSIYLCSVGRDSYGYTFGSGTRLTVV.

Notes on this clonotype: One end of the junction fails to match germline, which may point to a read error. The chain couples TRBV15 to TRBJ1-1; D unresolved. Germline V CDR1 and CDR2: LNHNV, YYDKDF (reference sequence). The CDR3 is 14 residues long. The CDR3, as DNA: TGTGCCATCAGCGGAGAGTCAACGAACACTGAAGCTTTCTTT. It yields the protein CAISGESTNTEAFF.

To note about this clonotype: A read error may produce the germline difference seen at one junction end. The chain links TRBV20-1 to TRBJ2-7; D possibly corresponds to TRBD2 (5 bases). This CDR3 has 14 amino acids. The V gene's germline CDR1 is DFQATT and CDR2 SNEGSKA (reference sequence). CDR3 in amino acids: CCALSGVFFYEQYF. The CDR3 nucleotides read TGCTGTGCGCTCTCCGGGGTGTTTTTCTACGAGCAGTACTTC.

This clonotype was counted at least ten times. The V call is TRBV7-9, the J call TRBJ1-3; D may be TRBD1 (5 bases). CDR1 SEHNR and CDR2 FQNEAQ come from the germline V gene (reference sequence). Trimming left V 3 bases short and J 7 bases short, with 7 bases between. There are 12 residues in the CDR3. The CDR3 sequence is CASSFRGNTIYF. The CDR3 nucleotides read TGTGCCAGCAGCTTTCGGGGGAACACCATATATTTT.

This clonotype occurred many times. The chain employs TRBV15 and TRBJ1-1; D gene unclear. Germline V gene lookup returns CDR1 LNHNV and CDR2 YYDKDF (reference sequence). CDR3 length equals 14 residues. Trimming pared 4 bases from V and 0 bases from J, leaving 9 bases between. Here the CDR3 reads CATSIPGMNTEAFF. The CDR3, as DNA: TGTGCCACCAGCATCCCAGGCATGAACACTGAAGCTTTCTTT. Looking up the rest from reference TRBV15 and TRBJ1-1 gives the full variable domain: DAMVIQNPRYQVTQFGKPVTLSCSQTLNHNVMYWYQQKSSQAPKLLFHYYDKDFNNEADTPDNFQSRRPNTSFCFLDIRSPGLGDTAMYLCATSIPGMNTEAFFGQGTRLTVV.

This clonotype was counted at least ten times. This rearrangement joins TRBV6-1 to TRBJ2-7; 7 bases map to TRBD1. CDR1 MNHNS and CDR2 SASEGT come from the germline V gene. The CDR3 contains 15 residues. Trimming took 6 bases from V and 3 from J; bases not matched to a gene: 11. The CDR3 sequence is CASRPWDSENYEQYF. The CDR3 DNA follows: TGTGCCAGCAGACCTTGGGACAGTGAAAACTACGAGCAGTACTTC.

This clonotype was observed at least ten times. The chain joins TRBV27 to TRBJ1-5; D is uncertain. The CDR3 sequence is 15 residues long. CDR1 MNHEY and CDR2 SMNVEV come from the germline V gene (reference sequence). V was trimmed by 5 bases and J by 6 bases, leaving 17 bases between them. In nucleotides, the CDR3 is TGTGCCAGCAGTCCGACCCGGGCCCCGATTCAGCCCCAGCATTTT. Protein: CASSPTRAPIQPQHF.

This clonotype was counted many times. The J gene is TRBJ2-5, the V gene TRBV25-1; D ambiguous. Germline V lookup: CDR1 MGHDK, CDR2 SYGVNS. V lost 4 bases to trimming and J lost 0 bases, with 12 bases between them. The CDR3 extends over 15 amino acids. CDR3 in amino acids: CASSVGSWYQETQYF. In DNA, the CDR3 is TGTGCCAGCAGTGTGGGAAGCTGGTACCAAGAGACCCAGTACTTC.

In the case of this clonotype: Germline and junction disagree at one end, which may indicate a read error. This sequence joins TRBV20-1 and TRBJ1-5; 7 bases fit TRBD1. This CDR3 is built from 19 residues. CDR1 and CDR2 from the germline V gene are DFQATT and SNEGSKA (reference sequence). The CDR3 DNA reads TGCTGTGCTAGAGTTCGGCGGACACTCAGGGGGGATATTAATCAGCCCCAGCATTTT. It encodes CCARVRRTLRGDINQPQHF.

This clonotype has a count of ten or more. The chain links TRBV5-1 to TRBJ1-1, with D unresolved. The CDR3 covers 13 residues. Germline CDR1 is SGHRS and CDR2 is YFSETQ. The V end lost 0 bases, the J end lost 10 bases, and 13 bases lay between the germline ends. CDR3 in amino acids: CASSLVRHEGAFF. The CDR3, as DNA: TGCGCCAGCAGCTTGGTCCGGCATGAGGGAGCTTTCTTT.

This clonotype was seen many times. V usage is TRBV11-2 and J usage is TRBJ2-1; 7 nucleotides agree with TRBD1. The CDR3 is made up of 16 amino acids. The J segment lost 2 bases and the V segment lost 5 bases, leaving 9 bases of the junction unmatched. CDR1 is SGHAT and CDR2 is FQNNGV in the germline V gene. The CDR3 DNA is TGTGCCAGCAGCCCCACCACAGGGGCCCCCTACAATGAGCAGTTCTTC. Translated, it gives CASSPTTGAPYNEQFF.

This clonotype showed up many times. Compared with germline, one end of the junction differs, possibly owing to a read error. The chain carries TRBV28 and TRBJ2-1, with D tentatively TRBD2 (5 bases). Germline V gene lookup returns CDR1 MDHEN and CDR2 SYDVKM. This CDR3 contains 13 residues. CDR3 bases: TGTGCCAGCAGTTTTTATCCCGGGAATGAGGAGTTCTTC. The encoded protein is CASSFYPGNEEFF.

The chain is built from TRBV5-1 and TRBJ2-3, with unresolved D. The CDR3 length is 13 residues. The V and J ends lost 1 base and 7 bases respectively, with 10 bases between them. Germline V CDR1 and CDR2: SGHRS, YFSETQ. The CDR3: CASSLPTIYTQYF. The CDR3 nucleotides read TGCGCCAGCAGCTTGCCGACAATTTATACGCAGTATTTT.

This clonotype was detected ten times or more. The chain carries TRBV3-1 and TRBJ2-1; TRBD1 matches at 9 bases. The J segment lost 5 bases and the V segment lost 3 bases, leaving 2 bases of the junction unmatched. The CDR3 covers 14 residues. Per the germline V gene, CDR1 is LGHDT and CDR2 is YNNKEL (reference sequence). The CDR3 spells CASSHWDRDNEQFF. The CDR3 bases are TGTGCCAGCAGCCACTGGGACAGGGACAATGAGCAGTTCTTC.

This clonotype was seen repeatedly, ten times or more. The chain carries TRBV20-1 and TRBJ2-2; TRBD2 matches at 8 bases. After removal of 6 bases from V and 1 base from J, the junction contained 19 bases not matched to a gene. Germline lookup yields CDR1 DFQATT and CDR2 SNEGSKA (reference sequence). This CDR3 comprises 19 residues. CDR3 coding DNA: TGCAGTGCCTTGCCCCTTGCAACCTCGGGGGGGTTGAACACCGGGGAGCTGTTTTTT. It specifies CSALPLATSGGLNTGELFF.

The sample holds many counts of this clonotype. The V gene is TRBV18, the J gene TRBJ2-5; D is perhaps TRBD2 (5 bases). Germline values: CDR1 KGHSH, CDR2 LQKENI. This CDR3 comprises 15 residues. V was clipped by 0 bases and J by 2 bases, with 10 bases between them. CDR3 sequence reads: CASSPPVTGQETQYF. Written as DNA, the CDR3 is TGTGCCAGCTCACCACCGGTTACGGGGCAAGAGACCCAGTACTTC. Variable domain in full (rest from reference TRBV18 and TRBJ2-5): NAGVMQNPRHLVRRRGQEARLRCSPMKGHSHVYWYRQLPEEGLKFMVYLQKENIIDESGMPKERFSAEFPKEGPSILRIQQVVRGDSAAYFCASSPPVTGQETQYFGPGTRLLVL.

J is TRBJ2-1 and V is TRBV6-1; the D is unclear. The ends were cut back, 2 bases at V and 6 bases at J, with 14 bases in the middle. The CDR3 runs to 15 residues. Germline values: CDR1 MNHNS, CDR2 SASEGT. Written as DNA, the CDR3 is TGTGCCAGCAGTGAAATCGATCTACCGAGCAATGAGCAGTTCTTC. Translating it yields CASSEIDLPSNEQFF.